This entry describes one T cell receptor beta chain. Its matching antigen is unknown. Germline CDR1 and CDR2: KGHSH and LQKENI. The CDR3 is 15 residues long. Between the trimmed V and J ends, which lost 3 bases and 0 bases, there was a span of 9 bases. The data were taken from a study of cytomegalovirus exposure and HLA in healthy donors. Study outcomes and limitations: Sequencing depth across donors, presence/absence analyses assumed, was roughly uniform.

It was with 60 Vbeta and 13 Jbeta primers that the PCR ran. Libraries were prepared by immunoSEQ multiplex PCR; TCRdb keeps only in-frame clonotypes and omits some of them. The table has approximately 190,000 clones, around 87% seen once. This TCR came from a man aged 25 to 40 in good health and CMV-seronegative. The sequenced sample was PBMCs. The chain employs TRBV18 and TRBJ1-5, with D perhaps TRBD1 (6 bases). As DNA, the CDR3 is TGTGCCAGCTCACCTACAGGGAGTAGCAATCAGCCCCAGCATTTT. Its protein product is CASSPTGSSNQPQHF.